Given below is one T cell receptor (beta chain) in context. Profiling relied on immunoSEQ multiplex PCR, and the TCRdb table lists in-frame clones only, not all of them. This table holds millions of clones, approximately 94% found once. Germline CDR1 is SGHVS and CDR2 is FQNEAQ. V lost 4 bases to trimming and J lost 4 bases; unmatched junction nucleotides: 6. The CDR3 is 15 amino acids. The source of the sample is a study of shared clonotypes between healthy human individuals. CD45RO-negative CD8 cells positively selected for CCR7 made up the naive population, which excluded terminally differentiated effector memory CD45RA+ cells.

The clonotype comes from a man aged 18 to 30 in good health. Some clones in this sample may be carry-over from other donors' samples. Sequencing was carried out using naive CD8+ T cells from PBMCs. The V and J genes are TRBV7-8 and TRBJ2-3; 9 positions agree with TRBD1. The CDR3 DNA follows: TGTGCCAGCAGCTCACCGGGACAGGGTGCAGATACGCAGTATTTT. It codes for CASSSPGQGADTQYF.